This entry lists 17 T cell receptor beta chains sequenced from one sample in a study of identical twins. MiXCR, run by TCRdb on the 5' RACE reads, gives a single entry per CDR3 protein. This sample carries around 960,000 distinct CDR3 sequences, roughly 12% of them seen once, and the ten largest clones take about 1.5%. The same data also contributed to another study, on yellow fever vaccine responses in identical twins.

Material for sequencing was PBMCs. The receptors originated from a woman under 30 in good health.

This clonotype appeared a few times. Here the CDR3 reads CASSEGDSYEQYF. The CDR3 DNA sequence: TGTGCCAGCAGCGAGGGGGACAGCTACGAGCAGTACTTC. V is TRBV6-1 and J is TRBJ2-7, with TRBD1 identical over 7 bases. Per the germline V gene, CDR1 is MNHNS and CDR2 is SASEGT. The CDR3 extends over 13 amino acids. Germline trimming cut 6 bases from V and 3 bases from J; bases unmatched to any gene: 5.

This clonotype turned up a few times. This chain uses TRBV12-3 or TRBV12-4 with TRBJ2-7; 9 nucleotides match TRBD1. V lost 6 bases and J lost 6; bases outside the gene matches: 12. The CDR3 runs 15 residues. CDR3 bases: TGTGCCAGCAGCACCAGGGGACAGGGTATAACCGAGCAGTACTTC. The encoded protein is CASSTRGQGITEQYF.

This clonotype has only a few counts. The V gene is TRBV12-3 or TRBV12-4, the J gene TRBJ1-1, with D unclear. This CDR3 is 16 amino acids long. Deletions cut 5 bases from V and 3 bases from J, with 19 bases between. The CDR3 DNA reads TGTGCCAGCAGTCCATCACGGGTTCAGAGGGACACTGAAGCTTTCTTT. It translates to CASSPSRVQRDTEAFF.

The J gene is TRBJ2-3, the V gene TRBV6-1; 7 bases line up with TRBD2. V lost 6 bases, J lost 7 bases, and 13 bases stayed unmatched. Looked up from germline, CDR1 is MNHNS and CDR2 is SASEGT. The CDR3 covers 15 residues. The chain's CDR3 is CASSPTPGGRNTQYF. CDR3 DNA sequence: TGTGCCAGCAGCCCCACCCCAGGCGGGAGAAATACGCAGTATTTT.

This clonotype was recorded many times. This sequence joins TRBV11-2 and TRBJ1-2; D is uncertain. The CDR3 has 15 amino acids. Trimming took 4 bases from V and 1 from J, leaving 13 bases between them. Germline V lookup: CDR1 SGHAT, CDR2 FQNNGV. The CDR3 region is CASSSTYTDNYGYTF. In DNA form, the CDR3 reads TGTGCCAGCAGCTCGACGTACACGGATAACTATGGCTACACCTTC.

Concerning this clonotype itself: This could be a read error, since a much larger clone is one nucleotide away. The J gene is TRBJ2-2, the V gene TRBV5-1, with 7 nucleotides matching TRBD2. Looked up from germline, CDR1 is SGHRS and CDR2 is YFSETQ. V was pared by 5 bases and J by 12 bases, with 13 bases of the junction left unmatched. The CDR3 has 14 residues. For the CDR3, the DNA is TGCGCCAGCAGGTTAGGACTAGACGAGTGTAAGCTGTTTTTT. This gives the protein CASRLGLDECKLFF.

J is TRBJ2-7 and V is TRBV23-1, with unresolved D. TRBV23-1 belongs to the ORF category, with a function that is uncertain. V lost 6 bases to trimming and J lost 6 bases, with 27 bases between them. CDR3 length: 17 amino acids. CDR3 amino acids: CASSQTRPGANSCEQYF. CDR3 coding DNA: TGCGCCAGCAGCCAAACTCGGCCGGGTGCTAACAGCTGCGAGCAGTACTTC.

This clonotype turned up a few times. The V gene is TRBV4-1, the J gene TRBJ2-1; 11 nucleotides match TRBD2. V trimming: 0 bases; J trimming: 10 bases; junction bases outside the gene matches: 5. Germline V CDR1 and CDR2: MGHRA, YSYEKL. The CDR3 is made up of 15 amino acids. The DNA of the CDR3 is TGCGCCAGCAGCCAAGATAGCGGGGGGGCCGGGGAGCAGTTCTTC. Translating it yields CASSQDSGGAGEQFF.

This clonotype was counted a few times. V is TRBV20-1 and J is TRBJ2-3; 8 bases are a match to TRBD2. Germline V CDR1 and CDR2: DFQATT, SNEGSKA (reference sequence). The V gene end was trimmed by 6 bases and the J gene end by 3 bases; junction bases not matched to a gene: 14. CDR3 length: 16 amino acids. The DNA for the CDR3 is TGCAGTGCCATCCCGGGAGTAGCGGGGACGACAGATACGCAGTATTTT. It yields the protein CSAIPGVAGTTDTQYF.

The rearrangement uses TRBV28 and TRBJ2-2; TRBD1 matches at 9 bases. Unmatched junction bases numbered 2, after V lost 2 bases and J lost 4 bases. The V gene's germline CDR1 is MDHEN and CDR2 SYDVKM. This CDR3 is 15 amino acids long. As DNA, the CDR3 is TGTGCCAGCAGTTTAGGGACAGGGACCACCGGGGAGCTGTTTTTT. Translating it yields CASSLGTGTTGELFF.

The chain recombines TRBV5-8 with TRBJ2-1, with D perhaps matching TRBD1 (6 bases). The germline CDR1 and CDR2 sequences are SGHTS and YDEGEE. CDR3 size: 13 residues. V lost 3 bases and J 8 bases, leaving 12 bases between the germline ends. DNA of the CDR3: TGTGCCAGCAGCTGCCTACAGGGAGATGAGCAGTTCTTC. It yields the protein CASSCLQGDEQFF.

This clonotype was counted many times. J is TRBJ1-1 and V is TRBV5-1; the D gene is possibly TRBD1 (5 bases). The ends were cut back, 4 bases at V and 2 bases at J, with 15 bases in the middle. The CDR3 is 15 amino acids. Per germline, CDR1 SGHRS and CDR2 YFSETQ. CDR3 region: CASSLTTVFNTEAFF. The CDR3 DNA reads as TGCGCCAGCAGCCTTACGACAGTTTTTAACACTGAAGCTTTCTTT.

Points on this clonotype: A read error may be the cause here, since a much bigger clone is one base away. The chain couples TRBV24-1 to TRBJ2-3; no definite D call. CDR3 length: 19 amino acids. Looked up from germline, CDR1 is KGHDR and CDR2 is SFDVKD. V was pared by 0 bases and J by 0 bases, with 18 bases between. For the CDR3, the DNA is TGTGCCACCAGTGATTTGCGAGGACCCCCAAGGGATAGCACAGATACGCAGTATTTT. Protein sequence: CATSDLRGPPRDSTDTQYF.

As to this clonotype: This may arise from a read error, as a much more abundant clone is one base away. This CDR3 is CASSLGFTGVSNNEQFF. CDR3 DNA: TGTGCCAGCAGCTTAGGGTTTACGGGAGTCTCAAACAATGAGCAGTTCTTC. The V call is TRBV7-9, the J call TRBJ2-1; tentative D call: TRBD2 (6 bases). CDR3 length equals 17 residues. Trimming removed 1 base from V and 5 bases from J, with 18 bases in between. The germline V gene has CDR1 SEHNR and CDR2 FQNEAQ (reference sequence).

This chain uses TRBV5-6 with TRBJ2-3, with 10 bases lining up with TRBD1. CDR1 SGHDT and CDR2 YYEEEE come from the germline V gene. V shed 0 bases and J 4 bases; nucleotides not matched to a gene: 11. This CDR3 region has 18 residues. The CDR3 region has the DNA TGTGCCAGCAGCTTGGTAAATGTGGGACAGGGGAATTCAGATACGCAGTATTTT. Its protein product is CASSLVNVGQGNSDTQYF.

This clonotype came up a few times. The CDR3 here is CASSQDGKKRQGADTEAFF. DNA for the CDR3: TGTGCCAGCAGCCAAGACGGGAAAAAGCGACAGGGGGCAGACACTGAAGCTTTCTTT. This sequence joins TRBV4-2 and TRBJ1-1; 10 bases map to TRBD1. The J segment lost 3 bases and the V segment lost 0 bases, leaving 13 bases of the junction unmatched. The CDR3 has 19 amino acids. The germline V gene has CDR1 LGHNA and CDR2 YNFKEQ.

This rearrangement joins TRBV9 to TRBJ2-5; D possibly corresponds to TRBD1 (7 bases). Trimming took off 3 bases at V and 4 bases at J, with 13 bases between the two ends. The germline gives CDR1 SGDLS, CDR2 YYNGEE. There are 14 residues in the CDR3. CDR3 loop: CASSANRGGETQYF. The DNA for the CDR3 is TGTGCCAGCAGCGCCAACAGGGGAGGAGAGACCCAGTACTTC.